This entry lists 27 T cell receptor beta chains sequenced from one sample in a study of blood T cells in healthy people across ages. Together with a sample-barcoded 5' primer, a J-beta primer mix was included in a second PCR lasting roughly 7 to 11 cycles. TCRdb ran MiXCR on the 5' RACE reads and lists one entry per CDR3 protein. The sample has roughly 900,000 distinct CDR3 sequences; more than 25% are singletons. The source material was blood. The receptors were gathered from a woman of 80 years or more in good health.

About this clonotype: A read error may be the cause here, since a much bigger clone is one base away. V is TRBV6-5 and J is TRBJ2-1; 9 nucleotides agree with TRBD2. This CDR3 contains 15 residues. V was clipped by 2 bases and J by 8 bases; unmatched bases: 7. Germline V gene data show CDR1 as MNHEY and CDR2 as SVGAGI. CDR3 DNA sequence: TGTGCCAGCAGTTACCACGTAGCGGGGGAATATGAGCAGTTCTTC. Protein: CASSYHVAGEYEQFF.

The V gene is TRBV30, the J gene TRBJ1-6, with 7 bases matching TRBD1. The germline gives CDR1 GTSNPN, CDR2 SVGIG (reference sequence). CDR3 length equals 13 residues. The V gene end was trimmed by 3 bases and the J gene end by 13 bases; junction bases not matched to a gene: 9. This chain's CDR3 is CAWRGQGEGPLHF. The CDR3 DNA reads TGTGCCTGGAGAGGCCAGGGGGAAGGGCCCCTCCACTTT.

This clonotype was counted many times. The chain uses TRBV5-1 and TRBJ2-3; TRBD1 agrees at 8 bases. The CDR3 is 14 residues long. V was pared by 4 bases and J by 2 bases, with 3 bases of the junction left unmatched. CDR1 and CDR2 from the germline V gene are SGHRS and YFSETQ. CDR3 bases: TGCGCCAGCAGCGTGGGACAGGCCACAGATACGCAGTATTTT. Protein sequence: CASSVGQATDTQYF.

The V gene is TRBV12-3 or TRBV12-4, the J gene TRBJ2-5; D possibly corresponds to TRBD2 (5 bases). CDR3 length: 14 residues. Trimming removed 4 bases at V and 5 bases at J, with 14 bases between. This CDR3 reads CASSSGIKSETQYF. In DNA, the CDR3 is TGTGCCAGCAGTTCCGGGATAAAGTCGGAGACCCAGTACTTC.

The J gene is TRBJ2-1, the V gene TRBV11-3; D gene uncertain. The CDR3 contains 14 residues. Between the trimmed V and J ends, which lost 0 bases and 7 bases, there was a span of 10 bases. Germline-derived CDR1 and CDR2 are SGHNT and YENEEA. The CDR3 reads CASSLEGLGNEQFF. The CDR3 coding sequence is TGTGCCAGCAGCTTAGAAGGGCTGGGGAATGAGCAGTTCTTC.

This chain connects TRBV7-2 to TRBJ1-2; TRBD1 matches 7 bases. CDR3 length: 20 residues. J was trimmed by 4 bases and V by 4 bases; bases with no gene match: 24. Germline lookup yields CDR1 SGHTA and CDR2 FQGNSA. CDR3 DNA sequence: TGTGCCAGCAGCTCCACCGTCAGGACAGGCGCTGCCCGTTCGCTCTATGGCTACACCTTC. This sequence encodes CASSSTVRTGAARSLYGYTF.

This clonotype appeared a few times. The rearrangement uses TRBV2 and TRBJ2-1; TRBD2 agrees at 13 bases. CDR3 length equals 15 residues. From germline, CDR1 is SNHLY and CDR2 FYNNEI. The V segment lost 10 bases and the J segment 7 bases; nucleotides outside the gene matches: 10. This CDR3 reads CATRRGLAGSNEQFF. The CDR3 DNA reads as TGTGCCACCAGGAGGGGACTAGCGGGGAGTAATGAGCAGTTCTTC.

The rearrangement joins TRBV15 to TRBJ1-2, with 7 bases aligning to TRBD1. There are 15 residues in the CDR3. V lost 2 bases to trimming and J lost 2 bases; unmatched junction nucleotides: 5. CDR1 LNHNV and CDR2 YYDKDF come from the germline V gene (reference sequence). For the CDR3, the DNA is TGTGCCACCAGCAGAAACCAGGGACAGAACTATGGCTACACCTTC. Amino acids: CATSRNQGQNYGYTF.

This clonotype occurred a few times. The V call is TRBV7-2, the J call TRBJ2-7; the D gene is possibly TRBD1 (5 bases). The CDR3 spans 13 residues. Trimming pared 0 bases from V and 7 bases from J, leaving 10 bases between. CDR1 is SGHTA, CDR2 FQGNSA, per germline. CDR3 region: CASSLARANEQYF. CDR3 DNA: TGTGCCAGCAGCTTAGCCAGGGCCAATGAGCAGTACTTC.

This clonotype was picked up a small number of times. This may arise from a read error, as a much more abundant clone is one base away. The chain uses TRBV10-3 and TRBJ2-5; 10 positions match TRBD2. CDR1 and CDR2 from the germline V gene are ENHRY and SYGVKD. Trimming took 6 bases from V and 4 from J; bases not matched to a gene: 8. The CDR3 contains 15 residues. The DNA for the CDR3 is TGTGCCATCAGATCCATGTTAGCGGGGGGAGAGACCCAGTACTTC. Amino acids: CAIRSMLAGGETQYF.

This clonotype was counted only a few times. The chain links TRBV4-3 to TRBJ2-7, with D possibly TRBD1 on 5 matching bases. Germline CDR1 LGHNA, CDR2 YSLEER. V was pared by 2 bases and J by 4 bases, with 12 bases between. This CDR3 contains 14 residues. CDR3 loop: CASSQLQGRYEQYF. The CDR3 DNA reads as TGCGCCAGCAGCCAACTTCAGGGTCGGTACGAGCAGTACTTC.

The gene calls are TRBV18 and TRBJ1-4, with D possibly TRBD1 on 6 matching bases. Germline lookup yields CDR1 KGHSH and CDR2 LQKENI. There are 13 residues in the CDR3. The V end was cut by 3 bases, the J end by 10 bases, with 12 bases between. CDR3 in DNA: TGTGCCAGCTCACCCCGGACAGTTGGAAAACTGTTTTTT. Encoded protein: CASSPRTVGKLFF.

The CDR3 coding sequence is TGTGCCTGTACTACCTTTCATACAGATACGCAGTATTTT. It is translated as CACTTFHTDTQYF. V usage is TRBV30 and J usage is TRBJ2-3, with D uncertain. This CDR3 has 13 amino acids. Germline loops: CDR1 GTSNPN, CDR2 SVGIG (reference sequence). V lost 6 bases and J lost 3, with 13 bases in between.

The rearrangement joins TRBV5-1 to TRBJ1-1, with a possible D match to TRBD1 (5 bases). This CDR3 is 14 amino acids long. The germline V gene encodes CDR1 SGHRS and CDR2 YFSETQ. V was pared by 5 bases and J by 0 bases, with 11 bases between. The CDR3 DNA reads TGCGCCAGCAGGGGACCAGAGTTGAACACTGAAGCTTTCTTT. Translating gives CASRGPELNTEAFF.

The chain couples TRBV2 to TRBJ2-1; 7 bases match TRBD2. The germline CDR1 and CDR2 sequences are SNHLY and FYNNEI. Trimming took 7 bases from V and 6 from J; bases not matched to a gene: 9. The CDR3 loop spans 14 amino acids. The CDR3 reads CASKWEGRSNEQFF. CDR3 DNA: TGTGCCAGCAAGTGGGAGGGCCGGTCCAATGAGCAGTTCTTC.

The sample holds many counts of this clonotype. The V call is TRBV18, the J call TRBJ2-7; 15 bases are shared with TRBD2. V lost 3 bases and J lost 1; bases outside the gene matches: 7. This CDR3 is built from 18 residues. The V gene's germline CDR1 is KGHSH and CDR2 LQKENI. The CDR3 DNA reads TGTGCCAGCTCACCGTTGGGACTAGCGGGGGGCGGGTCCTACGAGCAGTACTTC. It translates to CASSPLGLAGGGSYEQYF. The entire variable domain, with the rest obtained from reference TRBV18 and TRBJ2-7, is as follows: NAGVMQNPRHLVRRRGQEARLRCSPMKGHSHVYWYRQLPEEGLKFMVYLQKENIIDESGMPKERFSAEFPKEGPSILRIQQVVRGDSAAYFCASSPLGLAGGGSYEQYFGPGTRLTVT.

This clonotype was recorded at least ten times. The chain recombines TRBV27 with TRBJ2-5; a possible D gene is TRBD1 (6 bases). Between the trimmed V and J ends, which lost 0 bases and 6 bases, there was a span of 11 bases. The CDR3 extends over 14 amino acids. The germline V gene has CDR1 MNHEY and CDR2 SMNVEV (reference sequence). The CDR3 region has the DNA TGTGCCAGCAGTTTATCGGGGACACTCCAGACCCAGTACTTC. Translating it yields CASSLSGTLQTQYF.

This rearrangement joins TRBV11-2 to TRBJ1-1; D is possibly TRBD1 (5 bases). The CDR3 loop spans 12 amino acids. V was clipped by 7 bases and J by 5 bases, with 11 bases between them. In germline, CDR1 is SGHAT, CDR2 FQNNGV. DNA for the CDR3: TGTGCCAGCATCTCCCAGGGAACTGAAGCTTTCTTT. Its protein is CASISQGTEAFF.

There are many counts of this clonotype. The V call is TRBV4-2, the J call TRBJ2-3, with 7 bases that match TRBD2. The CDR3 extends over 17 amino acids. Germline V CDR1 and CDR2: LGHNA, YNFKEQ. Trimming removed 4 bases from V and 6 bases from J; junction bases left unmatched: 16. For the CDR3, the DNA is TGTGCCAGCAGCCCCCAGGGAGAAGCGGGGACTGGGGATACGCAGTATTTT. It is translated as CASSPQGEAGTGDTQYF.

A note on this clonotype: This may be a read error, as it is one base from a much larger clone. The chain combines TRBV4-3 with TRBJ2-6; tentatively, D is TRBD1 or TRBD2 (7 bases each). Deletions cut 1 base from V and 1 base from J, with 11 bases between. Germline CDR1 is LGHNA and CDR2 is YSLEER. This CDR3 comprises 17 residues. CDR3 nucleotide sequence: TGCGCCAGCAGCCAAGCAGGGGGAGGGTCTGGGGCCAACGTCCTGACTTTC. Its protein is CASSQAGGGSGANVLTF.

A few counts support this clonotype. V is TRBV4-3 and J is TRBJ1-2, with TRBD1 matching 7 bases. The CDR3 length is 13 residues. The trim removed 8 bases at V and 8 bases at J, leaving 11 bases unmatched. Germline loops: CDR1 LGHNA, CDR2 YSLEER. Written as DNA, the CDR3 is TGCGCCAGCGGGGACAGACTCCTGAGGGGCTACACCTTC. Its protein is CASGDRLLRGYTF.

The rearrangement links TRBV12-3 or TRBV12-4 to TRBJ2-3; 14 bases fit TRBD2. V dropped 0 bases and J dropped 4; count of bases not matched to a gene: 9. The CDR3 is 19 amino acids. CDR3 coding DNA: TGTGCCAGCAGTTTAGCGCTCGTGACTAGCGGGGGGGGAGCAGATACGCAGTATTTT. This sequence encodes CASSLALVTSGGGADTQYF.

A word on this clonotype: A read error is possible here, since a much larger clone lies one base away. The gene calls are TRBV6-6 and TRBJ2-1, with D unresolved. With the DNA end fitting TRBJ2-7 better, the J assignment may be wrong. Per germline, CDR1 MNHNY and CDR2 SVGAGI (reference sequence). The CDR3 spans 14 residues. The CDR3 region is CASSYGNSYNEQYF. The CDR3 nucleotides read TGTGCCAGCAGTTATGGAAACTCCTACAATGAGCAGTACTTC.

This clonotype turned up a few times. An end of the junction differs from the germline gene, which may be a read error. V and J are TRBV12-3 or TRBV12-4 and TRBJ2-3, with TRBD2 identical over 8 bases. The CDR3 is made up of 14 amino acids. The CDR3 bases are TGTGCCAGCAGCTTAGGCCGGGGGGGGGATACGCAGTATTTT. Protein: CASSLGRGGDTQYF.

This clonotype was counted only a few times. V and J are TRBV15 and TRBJ1-1, with TRBD1 as a possible D gene (6 bases). V lost 4 bases, J lost 1 base, and 19 bases lay in between. The germline gives CDR1 LNHNV, CDR2 YYDKDF (reference sequence). This CDR3 region has 17 residues. CDR3 nucleotides: TGTGCCACCAGCAAGGGGGAAGGAGGGGGAGCGAACACTGAAGCTTTCTTT. Translating it yields CATSKGEGGGANTEAFF.

This clonotype has just one count. This may be a read error: a much more frequent sequence differs by one nucleotide. This chain uses TRBV30 with TRBJ2-4; D gene uncertain. CDR1 and CDR2 from the germline V gene are GTSNPN and SVGIG (reference sequence). The length of the CDR3 is 14 residues. Between the trimmed V and J ends, which lost 1 base and 2 bases, there was a span of 9 bases. In DNA form, the CDR3 reads TGTGCCTGGAGTGCACCCGGATCCAAAAACATTCAGTACTTC. Translated, it gives CAWSAPGSKNIQYF.

Concerning this clonotype itself: A much larger clone is a single base away; this may be a read error. The V call is TRBV10-3, the J call TRBJ2-7; D gene unclear. Germline V gives CDR1 ENHRY, CDR2 SYGVKD. The CDR3 has 12 amino acids. V gave up 10 bases and J gave up 0 bases, with 10 bases separating them. The CDR3 DNA follows: TGTGCCACCGAGGACCACTCCTACGAGCAGTACTTC. The encoded protein is CATEDHSYEQYF.